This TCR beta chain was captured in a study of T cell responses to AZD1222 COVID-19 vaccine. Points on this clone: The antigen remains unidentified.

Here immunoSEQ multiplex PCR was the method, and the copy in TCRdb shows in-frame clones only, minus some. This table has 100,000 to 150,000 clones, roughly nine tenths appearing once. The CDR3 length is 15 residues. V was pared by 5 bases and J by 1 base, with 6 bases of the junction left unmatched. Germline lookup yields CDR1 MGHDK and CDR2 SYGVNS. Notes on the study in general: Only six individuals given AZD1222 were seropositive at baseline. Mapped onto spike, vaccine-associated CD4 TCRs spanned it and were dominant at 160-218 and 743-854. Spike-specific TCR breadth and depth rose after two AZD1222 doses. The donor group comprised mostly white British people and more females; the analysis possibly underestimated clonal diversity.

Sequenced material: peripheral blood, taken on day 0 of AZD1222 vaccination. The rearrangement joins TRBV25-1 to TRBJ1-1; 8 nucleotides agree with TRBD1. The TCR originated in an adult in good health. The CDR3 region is CASSKGGTGNTEAFF. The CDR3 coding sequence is TGTGCCAGCAGTAAAGGTGGGACAGGGAACACTGAAGCTTTCTTT.